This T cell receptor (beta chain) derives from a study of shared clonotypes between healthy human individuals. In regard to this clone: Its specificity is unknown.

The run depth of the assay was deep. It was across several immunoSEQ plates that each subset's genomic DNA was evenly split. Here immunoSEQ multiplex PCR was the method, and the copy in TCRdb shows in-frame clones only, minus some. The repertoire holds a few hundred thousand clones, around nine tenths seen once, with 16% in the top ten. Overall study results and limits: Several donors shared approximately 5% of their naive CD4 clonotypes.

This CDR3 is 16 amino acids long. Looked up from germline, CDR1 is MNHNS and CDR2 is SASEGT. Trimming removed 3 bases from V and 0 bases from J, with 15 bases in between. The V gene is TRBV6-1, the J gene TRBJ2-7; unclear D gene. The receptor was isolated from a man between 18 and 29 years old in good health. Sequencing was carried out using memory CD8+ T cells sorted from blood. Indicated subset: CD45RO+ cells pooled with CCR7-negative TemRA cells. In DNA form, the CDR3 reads TGTGCCAGCAGTGATCAGTGGGGATTACCCTCCTACGAGCAGTACTTC. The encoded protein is CASSDQWGLPSYEQYF.